Listed below are T cell receptor beta chains from one sample, sequenced in a study of regulatory T cells in long-lasting Graves disease. TCRdb re-called the multiplex PCR reads with MiXCR, one entry per CDR3 protein. The repertoire holds roughly 400,000 distinct CDR3 sequences, approximately 16% seen once, with 23% in the top ten. This sample also belongs to another study, concerning T cells in Graves' hyperthyroidism and ophthalmopathy.

The source was peripheral blood mononuclear cells (PBMCs), collected at new diagnosis, from a patient treated with antithyroid drugs. Receptor source: a woman under 30 with Graves disease. The CDR3 runs from the conserved cysteine through the conserved F or W. The D gene is left open where the match is weak. Size values are once, few and many counts, or a class for expanded clones, and some rows have none.

clone_size | d_call | j_call | cdr3_length | v_call | cdr3_aa | cdr3_nt
many | NA | TRBJ2-3 | 11 | TRBV12-3/TRBV12-4 | CASSETDTQYF | TGTGCCAGCTCTGAGACAGATACGCAGTATTTT
NA | NA | TRBJ2-7 | 13 | TRBV9 | CASSKGGSYEQYF | TGTGCCAGCAGCAAAGGGGGCTCCTACGAGCAGTACTTC
NA | NA | TRBJ2-1 | 17 | TRBV7-9 | CASSFEGLGFFSPGFHF | TGTGCCAGCAGCTTTGAGGGGCTCGGATTTTTCTCACCGGGCTTTCACTTC
NA | NA | TRBJ1-1 | 15 | TRBV7-9 | CASSFLEGMNTEAFF | TGTGCCAGCAGCTTTTTAGAAGGCATGAACACTGAAGCTTTCTTT
NA | TRBD1 | TRBJ2-7 | 15 | TRBV4-1 | CASSPRTGGEYEQYF | TGCGCCAGCAGCCCCAGGACAGGGGGCGAATACGAGCAGTACTTC
many | NA | TRBJ1-5 | 13 | TRBV27 | CASSPGRTWPQHF | TGTGCCAGCAGCCCCGGACGAACGTGGCCCCAGCATTTT
few | TRBD1 | TRBJ2-5 | 15 | TRBV10-3 | CAISHGTGVVKTQYF | TGTGCCATCAGTCATGGGACAGGGGTTGTAAAGACCCAGTACTTC
many | TRBD1 | TRBJ2-4 | 11 | TRBV7-2 | CASSLKGAEYF | TGTGCCAGCAGCTTAAAGGGGGCAGAGTACTTC
few | NA | TRBJ1-5 | 17 | TRBV6-1 | CASSRLGGHQRSQPQHF | TGTGCCAGCAGTCGGTTAGGGGGACACCAAAGAAGTCAGCCCCAGCATTTT
NA | NA | TRBJ2-2 | 12 | TRBV5-4 | CASSPGLGELFF | TGTGCCAGCAGCCCCGGACTCGGGGAGCTGTTTTTT
few | NA | TRBJ1-1 | 17 | TRBV15 | CATSGDRQDGGNAEAFF | TGTGCCACCAGCGGGGATCGACAGGACGGAGGCAACGCTGAAGCTTTCTTT
NA | NA | TRBJ1-1 | 13 | TRBV10-3 | CAIRRGLEAEAFF | TGTGCCATCAGGAGGGGGTTAGAGGCTGAAGCTTTCTTT
NA | NA | TRBJ2-1 | 16 | TRBV24-1 | CATSDGPDRPNNEQFF | TGTGCCACCAGTGATGGCCCCGATAGGCCTAACAATGAGCAGTTCTTC
NA | NA | TRBJ2-2 | 15 | TRBV5-1 | CASSTSPTSTGELFF | TGCGCCAGCAGCACCTCCCCGACCTCCACCGGGGAGCTGTTTTTT
many | NA | TRBJ1-1 | 14 | TRBV2 | CASRRSSTNTEAFF | TGTGCCAGCAGAAGGTCCTCCACGAACACTGAAGCTTTCTTT
many | TRBD2 | TRBJ2-1 | 15 | TRBV2 | CASSDTSGRRDEQFF | TGTGCCAGCAGTGATACTAGCGGGAGGCGCGATGAGCAGTTCTTC
few | NA | TRBJ2-1 | 13 | TRBV3-1 | CASRAAGFNEQFF | TGTGCCAGCAGAGCAGCAGGCTTCAATGAGCAGTTCTTC
many | TRBD2 | TRBJ2-7 | 15 | TRBV20-1 | CSARAGLAGLYEQYF | TGCAGTGCTAGAGCGGGACTAGCGGGATTGTACGAGCAGTACTTC
many | NA | TRBJ2-7 | 12 | TRBV28 | CASRTGVREQYF | TGTGCCAGCAGGACTGGCGTGCGCGAGCAGTACTTC
NA | NA | TRBJ2-3 | 14 | TRBV14 | CASSRLSRDDTQYF | TGTGCCAGCAGCCGATTGTCCCGAGATGATACGCAGTATTTT
many | NA | TRBJ1-5 | 18 | TRBV12-3/TRBV12-4 | CASSLRLAWEPGNQPQHF | TGTGCCAGCAGTTTACGGTTGGCTTGGGAGCCTGGCAATCAGCCCCAGCATTTT
NA | NA | TRBJ2-2 | 14 | TRBV19 | CASSPNGNTGELFF | TGTGCCAGTAGTCCTAACGGAAACACCGGGGAGCTGTTTTTT
NA | TRBD2 | TRBJ2-3 | 18 | TRBV5-1 | CASSLGVLAGGPGDTQYF | TGCGCCAGCAGCTTGGGAGTGTTAGCGGGAGGGCCGGGGGATACGCAGTATTTT
NA | NA | TRBJ1-5 | 14 | TRBV24-1 | CATSDRQTNQPQHF | TGTGCCACCAGTGATCGACAGACTAATCAGCCCCAGCATTTT
many | TRBD2 | TRBJ2-1 | 15 | TRBV28 | CASSFAGVSLNEQFF | TGTGCCAGCAGTTTTGCGGGAGTGAGCTTGAATGAGCAGTTCTTC
many | TRBD1 | TRBJ2-1 | 14 | TRBV18 | CASSPGQGFNEQFF | TGTGCCAGCTCACCGGGACAGGGGTTCAATGAGCAGTTCTTC
many | NA | TRBJ1-4 | 16 | TRBV28 | CASIRGQGGTNEKLFF | TGTGCCAGCATTAGGGGTCAGGGTGGTACTAATGAAAAACTGTTTTTT
many | NA | TRBJ1-1 | 18 | TRBV12-3/TRBV12-4 | CASSLTERGAVGNTEAFF | TGTGCCAGCAGCCTGACGGAAAGGGGGGCCGTAGGAAACACTGAAGCTTTCTTT
once | NA | TRBJ2-7 | 15 | TRBV27 | CASSPRGGLTYEQYF | TGTGCCAGCAGCCCTCGAGGGGGGCTCACCTACGAGCAGTACTTC
many | TRBD2 | TRBJ2-3 | 19 | TRBV7-2 | CASSLIGLAGRLDTDTQYF | TGTGCCAGCAGCTTAATTGGACTAGCGGGGAGACTGGACACAGATACGCAGTATTTT
many | NA | TRBJ2-7 | 13 | TRBV7-2 | CASSPMGAREQYF | TGTGCCAGCAGCCCGATGGGGGCGAGAGAGCAGTACTTC
NA | TRBD2 | TRBJ2-3 | 18 | TRBV10-1 | CARKSGGLAGGPEDTQYF | TGCGCCAGAAAATCAGGTGGACTAGCGGGAGGGCCGGAAGATACGCAGTATTTT
many | NA | TRBJ1-1 | 13 | TRBV6-1 | CASSENRNTEAFF | TGTGCCAGCAGTGAAAACCGGAACACTGAAGCTTTCTTT
few | NA | TRBJ2-7 | 14 | TRBV19 | CASTSSLGSYEQYF | TGTGCCAGTACGAGTTCCCTCGGGTCCTACGAGCAGTACTTC
many | NA | TRBJ2-3 | 14 | TRBV12-3/TRBV12-4 | CASSPGPRADTQYF | TGTGCCAGCAGCCCTGGGCCCAGGGCAGATACGCAGTATTTT
many | TRBD2 | TRBJ2-3 | 16 | TRBV7-6 | CASSLVGEGPTDTQYF | TGTGCCAGCAGCTTAGTGGGGGAGGGCCCCACAGATACGCAGTATTTT
many | TRBD1 | TRBJ1-2 | 11 | TRBV12-3/TRBV12-4 | CASRDRGGYTF | TGTGCCAGCAGGGACAGGGGTGGCTACACCTTC
many | NA | TRBJ2-6 | 16 | TRBV7-8 | CASRNNRGTGANVLTF | TGTGCCAGCAGGAACAATCGAGGCACTGGGGCCAACGTCCTGACTTTC
many | TRBD1 | TRBJ2-7 | 16 | TRBV20-1 | CSARWTIGAGGEEQYF | TGCAGTGCTAGGTGGACTATTGGGGCAGGGGGCGAGGAGCAGTACTTC
many | NA | TRBJ2-5 | 17 | TRBV20-1 | CSAREFERRLYQETQYF | TGCAGTGCTAGAGAGTTCGAGCGGAGACTGTACCAAGAGACCCAGTACTTC
NA | NA | TRBJ2-7 | 13 | TRBV7-8 | CASSLFAGHEQYF | TGTGCCAGCAGCTTATTTGCGGGGCACGAGCAGTACTTC
many | NA | TRBJ2-4 | 14 | TRBV7-2 | CASSLGGTKNIQYF | TGTGCCAGCAGTCTAGGGGGAACTAAAAACATTCAGTACTTC
many | TRBD1 | TRBJ1-6 | 15 | TRBV28 | CASSFRTGGGSPLHF | TGTGCCAGCAGTTTTCGGACAGGGGGGGGATCACCCCTCCACTTT
many | TRBD2 | TRBJ2-7 | 17 | TRBV2 | CASSGTSGRLYSYEQYF | TGTGCCAGCAGCGGGACTAGCGGGAGGTTATACTCCTACGAGCAGTACTTC
many | NA | TRBJ2-2 | 17 | TRBV7-2 | CASSPTLVSARTGELFF | TGTGCCAGCAGCCCCACCCTGGTCTCCGCGCGGACCGGGGAGCTGTTTTTT